Listed here are 25 T cell receptor beta chains from one sample, sequenced in a study of T-cell reconstitution after alpha-beta-depleted transplantation in children. A library of TCRbeta sequences, prepared with unique molecular identifiers, was generated. TCRdb analysed the PCR reads with MiXCR anew, one entry per CDR3 protein. The sample has 100,000 to 120,000 distinct CDR3 sequences; about 9.3% are singletons. The source material was PBMCs from the stem cell graft donor, sampled from the stem cell graft. The receptors here all came from a human donor who donated a stem cell graft to a child with acute lymphoblastic leukemia.

This clonotype was detected only a few times. This chain joins TRBV7-8 and TRBJ1-4; TRBD1 is a possible D gene (6 bases). The V end was cut by 3 bases, the J end by 4 bases, with 9 bases between. Germline V CDR1 and CDR2: SGHVS, FQNEAQ. The CDR3 totals 14 residues. CDR3 bases: TGTGCCAGCAGCTTTACAGGGAGTAATGAAAAACTGTTTTTT. Residues: CASSFTGSNEKLFF.

This clonotype was seen ten or more times. The V and J genes are TRBV28 and TRBJ2-3, with TRBD2 as a possible D gene (6 bases). Trimming pared 6 bases from V and 0 bases from J, leaving 16 bases between. Germline V lookup: CDR1 MDHEN, CDR2 SYDVKM. The CDR3 has 16 amino acids. The CDR3 DNA reads TGTGCCAGCAGGCGCGGGACTTTAGGTAGCACAGATACGCAGTATTTT. This sequence encodes CASRRGTLGSTDTQYF.

This clonotype was counted at least ten times. The chain is built from TRBV20-1 and TRBJ2-7, with 8 positions matching TRBD2. Germline V gene sequence: CDR1 DFQATT, CDR2 SNEGSKA (reference sequence). The CDR3 is 15 residues long. The J segment lost 2 bases and the V segment lost 0 bases, leaving 6 bases of the junction unmatched. The CDR3 sequence is CSAREHGRGAYEQYF. CDR3 bases: TGCAGTGCTAGAGAACACGGGCGGGGGGCCTACGAGCAGTACTTC.

This clonotype was seen repeatedly, ten times or more. This chain links TRBV7-9 with TRBJ2-7, with TRBD2 as a possible D gene (6 bases). The V end lost 5 bases, the J end lost 0 bases, and 20 bases lay between the germline ends. Germline CDR1 reads SEHNR; CDR2 reads FQNEAQ (reference sequence). CDR3 length: 17 amino acids. Written as DNA, the CDR3 is TGTGCCAGCAGCCCCAAAGTGGGGCGGGGTACCTCCTACGAGCAGTACTTC. It translates to CASSPKVGRGTSYEQYF.

This clonotype was observed at least ten times. The rearrangement links TRBV5-1 to TRBJ1-4, with a possible D match to TRBD1 (5 bases). Trimming took 4 bases from V and 3 from J, leaving 16 bases between them. This CDR3 is built from 16 residues. Germline loops: CDR1 SGHRS, CDR2 YFSETQ. CDR3 region: CASSLDPGTANEKLFF. CDR3 nucleotide sequence: TGCGCCAGCAGCCTTGACCCCGGGACGGCTAATGAAAAACTGTTTTTT.

This clonotype was picked up many times. CDR3 sequence: CASRLGTHEALPEGELFF. DNA of the CDR3: TGTGCTAGCCGCCTGGGGACCCATGAGGCACTACCGGAGGGGGAGCTGTTTTTT. The V call is TRBV7-7, the J call TRBJ2-2, with D perhaps matching TRBD1 or TRBD2 (5 bases each). The CDR3 has 18 residues. Germline V CDR1 and CDR2: SSHAT, FNYEAQ (reference sequence).

This clonotype was detected many times. The chain combines TRBV5-5 with TRBJ1-5; unclear D gene. V gave up 0 bases and J gave up 5 bases, with 9 bases separating them. The germline V gene has CDR1 SGHKS and CDR2 YYEKEE (reference sequence). CDR3 length: 14 amino acids. The CDR3 spells CASSLVQWDQPQHF. For the CDR3, the DNA is TGTGCCAGCAGCTTGGTACAGTGGGATCAGCCCCAGCATTTT.

This clonotype has at least ten counts. The chain recombines TRBV20-1 with TRBJ2-1, with 9 bases fitting TRBD2. The ends lost 4 bases at V and 6 bases at J; junction bases unmatched: 10. This CDR3 has 15 residues. Per the germline V gene, CDR1 is DFQATT and CDR2 is SNEGSKA (reference sequence). CDR3 region: CSATLGGGRANEQFF. The CDR3 DNA is TGCAGTGCTACACTAGGCGGCGGGAGGGCCAATGAGCAGTTCTTC.

In this sample, this clonotype turned up many times. The chain links TRBV27 to TRBJ2-3; 7 bases fit TRBD2. The CDR3 covers 15 residues. Germline V CDR1 and CDR2: MNHEY, SMNVEV (reference sequence). V gave up 6 bases and J gave up 0 bases; unmatched junction bases: 6. As DNA, the CDR3 is TGTGCCAGCAGCCTTAACGGGGGGAGCACAGATACGCAGTATTTT. It translates to CASSLNGGSTDTQYF.

This clonotype was counted at least ten times. V and J are TRBV29-1 and TRBJ2-2; 10 bases align to TRBD1. The CDR3 loop spans 14 amino acids. CDR1 SQVTM and CDR2 ANQGSEA come from the germline V gene. With V trimmed by 7 bases and J by 0 bases, 2 bases remained unmatched. DNA for the CDR3: TGCAGCGCCGGACAGGGGGCGAACACCGGGGAGCTGTTTTTT. Encoded protein: CSAGQGANTGELFF.

This clonotype was recorded only once. This may stem from a read error, because a much larger clone lies one nucleotide away. The chain is built from TRBV7-2 and TRBJ2-3, with D possibly being TRBD2 (5 bases). This CDR3 spans 14 amino acids. CDR1 is SGHTA, CDR2 FQGNSA, per germline. CDR3 nucleotide sequence: TGTTCCAGCAGCTTAGCGTTCCGCACAGATACGCAGTATTTT. Translation gives CSSSLAFRTDTQYF.

This clonotype was observed at least ten times. J is TRBJ2-3 and V is TRBV5-1, with D unresolved. Trimming cost V 2 bases and J 9 bases, with 16 bases left between them. The CDR3 totals 14 residues. The germline V gene encodes CDR1 SGHRS and CDR2 YFSETQ. The CDR3 is CASSLASAQITQYF. In nucleotides, the CDR3 is TGCGCCAGCAGCTTAGCTTCGGCACAGATAACGCAGTATTTT. Based on the CDR3 plus reference TRBV5-1 and TRBJ2-3, the full variable domain is KAGVTQTPRYLIKTRGQQVTLSCSPISGHRSVSWYQQTPGQGLQFLFEYFSETQRNKGNFPGRFSGRQFSNSRSEMNVSTLELGDSALYLCASSLASAQITQYFGPGTRLTVL.

This clonotype was recorded at least ten times. The J gene is TRBJ2-3, the V gene TRBV5-1, with 12 bases fitting TRBD2. The CDR3 covers 16 residues. V trimming: 0 bases; J trimming: 5 bases; junction bases outside the gene matches: 4. Germline V lookup: CDR1 SGHRS, CDR2 YFSETQ. The CDR3 loop is CASSLETSGGGDTQYF. In DNA form, the CDR3 reads TGCGCCAGCAGCTTGGAGACTAGCGGGGGAGGAGATACGCAGTATTTT.

The genes are TRBV19 and TRBJ2-3; 7 positions match TRBD1. Germline V gene sequence: CDR1 LNHDA, CDR2 SQIVND (reference sequence). CDR3 length: 14 amino acids. V was clipped by 7 bases and J by 8 bases; unmatched bases: 12. The CDR3 region has the DNA TGTGCCAGTACCTCTTCGACAGGGACGCGTACGCAGTATTTT. Protein sequence: CASTSSTGTRTQYF.

In its sample, this clonotype was seen many times. The chain uses TRBV6-1 and TRBJ2-3; 11 bases map to TRBD2. The CDR3 is 19 amino acids. Losses at the gene ends were 0 bases for V and 2 bases for J; bases not matched to a gene: 10. Germline V gene data show CDR1 as MNHNS and CDR2 as SASEGT. CDR3 loop: CASSEALWGTSGTTDTQYF. DNA of the CDR3: TGTGCCAGCAGTGAAGCGCTTTGGGGGACTAGCGGTACCACAGATACGCAGTATTTT.

In its sample, this clonotype was seen many times. The chain has TRBV12-3 or TRBV12-4 and TRBJ2-1, with TRBD1 matching 8 bases. V dropped 5 bases and J dropped 8; count of bases not matched to a gene: 5. This CDR3 is 13 amino acids long. The CDR3 sequence is CASSTQGADEQFF. The CDR3, as DNA: TGTGCCAGCAGTACCCAGGGGGCAGATGAGCAGTTCTTC.

This clonotype was counted ten times or more. The chain links TRBV5-5 to TRBJ1-5; D is unclear. Per the germline V gene, CDR1 is SGHKS and CDR2 is YYEKEE (reference sequence). This CDR3 is built from 13 residues. Trimming removed 4 bases from V and 1 base from J, with 6 bases in between. The CDR3 DNA sequence: TGTGCCAGCAGCATACGGAGCAATCAGCCCCAGCATTTT. Translation gives CASSIRSNQPQHF.

This clonotype was seen at least ten times. This chain uses TRBV28 with TRBJ2-1; 8 bases fit TRBD2. V was clipped by 7 bases and J by 10 bases; unmatched bases: 12. There are 14 residues in the CDR3. The germline V gene has CDR1 MDHEN and CDR2 SYDVKM. The DNA for the CDR3 is TGTGCCAGCACTTTTGTAGCGGGACTCCAAGAGCAGTTCTTC. It is translated as CASTFVAGLQEQFF. Looking up the rest from reference TRBV28 and TRBJ2-1 gives the full variable domain: DVKVTQSSRYLVKRTGEKVFLECVQDMDHENMFWYRQDPGLGLRLIYFSYDVKMKEKGDIPEGYSVSREKKERFSLILESASTNQTSMYLCASTFVAGLQEQFFGPGTRLTVL.

At least ten counts were recorded for this clonotype. The rearrangement links TRBV6-4 to TRBJ2-3; TRBD2 aligns across 11 bases. The CDR3 loop spans 16 amino acids. Germline V gene data show CDR1 as MRHNA and CDR2 as SNTAGT. V dropped 4 bases and J dropped 6; count of bases not matched to a gene: 9. The CDR3 reads CASSASGSGGADTQYF. CDR3 in DNA: TGTGCCAGCAGTGCCTCGGGTAGCGGGGGGGCCGATACGCAGTATTTT.

In its sample, this clonotype was seen many times. The chain has TRBV29-1 and TRBJ2-7; tentatively, D is TRBD1 or TRBD2 (5 bases each). Germline V gene sequence: CDR1 SQVTM, CDR2 ANQGSEA. The CDR3 has 14 residues. V was pared by 4 bases and J by 1 base, with 14 bases between. The CDR3 loop reads CSVGGTRRSYEQYF. The CDR3 nucleotides are TGCAGCGTTGGTGGGACCCGACGGTCCTACGAGCAGTACTTC.

There are many counts of this clonotype. CDR3 sequence reads: CSVVPPGANVLTF. CDR3 sequence (DNA): TGCAGCGTTGTCCCCCCTGGGGCCAACGTCCTGACTTTC. This chain joins TRBV29-1 and TRBJ2-6; no firm D call. The length of the CDR3 is 13 residues. Looked up from germline, CDR1 is SQVTM and CDR2 is ANQGSEA. Deletions cut 4 bases from V and 2 bases from J, with 6 bases between.

The chain combines TRBV7-8 with TRBJ2-1, with D possibly TRBD2 on 7 matching bases. The V end was cut by 1 base, the J end by 0 bases, with 13 bases between. The CDR3 is 17 residues long. The V gene's germline CDR1 is SGHVS and CDR2 FQNEAQ. CDR3 sequence (DNA): TGTGCCAGCAGCTTAGGGGGGGGGGCAAACTCCTACAATGAGCAGTTCTTC. Protein: CASSLGGGANSYNEQFF.

This clonotype was detected ten times or more. The gene calls are TRBV12-3 or TRBV12-4 and TRBJ1-4; 7 bases are a match to TRBD1. The CDR3 is 15 amino acids. V was clipped by 5 bases and J by 1 base; unmatched bases: 4. The CDR3 DNA reads TGTGCCAGCAGTCCAGGGGGAGGAACTAATGAAAAACTGTTTTTT. Encoded protein: CASSPGGGTNEKLFF.

This clonotype was found many times. V is TRBV28 and J is TRBJ2-4, with 9 bases that match TRBD1. CDR3 length equals 16 residues. V was pared by 2 bases and J by 7 bases, with 9 bases of the junction left unmatched. Germline CDR1 is MDHEN and CDR2 is SYDVKM. The CDR3 here is CASSLVGQGRGNIQYF. CDR3 in DNA: TGTGCCAGCAGTTTAGTTGGACAGGGGAGGGGCAACATTCAGTACTTC.

The chain employs TRBV7-9 and TRBJ2-4, with TRBD1 matching 9 bases. The CDR3 length is 16 residues. Germline loops: CDR1 SEHNR, CDR2 FQNEAQ (reference sequence). V lost 3 bases and J lost 1; bases outside the gene matches: 4. CDR3 sequence: CASSFRTGVAKNIQYF. Here the CDR3 DNA reads TGTGCCAGCAGCTTTAGGACAGGGGTGGCCAAAAACATTCAGTACTTC. The full variable domain, in which reference TRBV7-9 and TRBJ2-4 provide the parts outside the CDR3, is DTGVSQNPRHKITKRGQNVTFRCDPISEHNRLYWYRQTLGQGPEFLTYFQNEAQLEKSRLLSDRFSAERPKGSFSTLEIQRTEQGDSAMYLCASSFRTGVAKNIQYFGAGTRLSVL.